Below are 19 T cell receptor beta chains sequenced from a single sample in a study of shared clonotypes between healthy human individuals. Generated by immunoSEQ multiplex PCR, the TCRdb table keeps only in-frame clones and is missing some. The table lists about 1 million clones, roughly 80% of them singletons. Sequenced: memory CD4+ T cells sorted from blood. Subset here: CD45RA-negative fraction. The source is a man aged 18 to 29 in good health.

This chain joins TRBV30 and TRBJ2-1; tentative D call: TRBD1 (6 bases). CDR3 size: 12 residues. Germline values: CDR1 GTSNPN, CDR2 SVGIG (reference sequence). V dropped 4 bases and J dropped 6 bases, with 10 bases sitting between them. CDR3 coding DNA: TGTGCCTGGAACAGGGATAGCAATGAGCAGTTCTTC. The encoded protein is CAWNRDSNEQFF.

For the CDR3, the DNA is TGCGCCAGCAGCCAAGATGGGCTGGGCGGCCGCTACGAGCAGTACTTC. Protein: CASSQDGLGGRYEQYF. This chain connects TRBV4-1 to TRBJ2-7; D is uncertain. The CDR3 length is 16 residues. V was trimmed by 0 bases and J by 3 bases, leaving 15 bases between them. Germline values: CDR1 MGHRA, CDR2 YSYEKL.

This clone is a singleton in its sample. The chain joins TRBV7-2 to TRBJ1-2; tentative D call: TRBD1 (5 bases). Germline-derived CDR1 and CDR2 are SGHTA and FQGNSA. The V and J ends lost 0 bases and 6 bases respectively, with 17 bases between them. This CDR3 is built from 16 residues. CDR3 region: CASSLARAALGDGYTF. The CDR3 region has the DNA TGTGCCAGCAGCTTAGCGCGGGCGGCCCTGGGGGATGGCTACACCTTC.

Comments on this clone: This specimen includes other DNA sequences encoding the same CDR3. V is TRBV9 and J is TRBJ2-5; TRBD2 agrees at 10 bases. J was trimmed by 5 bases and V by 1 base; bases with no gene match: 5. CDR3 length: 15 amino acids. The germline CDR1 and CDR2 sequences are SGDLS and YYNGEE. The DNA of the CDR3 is TGTGCCAGCAGCGTACAAGCGGGAGGGTTGGAGACCCAGTACTTC. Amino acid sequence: CASSVQAGGLETQYF.

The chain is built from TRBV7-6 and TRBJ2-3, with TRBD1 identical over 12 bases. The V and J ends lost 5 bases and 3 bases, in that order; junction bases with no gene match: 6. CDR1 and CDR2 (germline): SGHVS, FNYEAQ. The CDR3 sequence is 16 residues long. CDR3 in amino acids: CASSLGTGGSTDTQYF. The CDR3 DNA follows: TGTGCCAGCAGCCTTGGGACAGGGGGCTCGACAGATACGCAGTATTTT.

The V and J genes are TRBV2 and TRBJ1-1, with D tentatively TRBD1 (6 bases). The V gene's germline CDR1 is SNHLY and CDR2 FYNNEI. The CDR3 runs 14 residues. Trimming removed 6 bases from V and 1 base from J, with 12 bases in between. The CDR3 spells CASSDGTRNTEAFF. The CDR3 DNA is TGTGCCAGCAGCGACGGGACACGGAACACTGAAGCTTTCTTT.

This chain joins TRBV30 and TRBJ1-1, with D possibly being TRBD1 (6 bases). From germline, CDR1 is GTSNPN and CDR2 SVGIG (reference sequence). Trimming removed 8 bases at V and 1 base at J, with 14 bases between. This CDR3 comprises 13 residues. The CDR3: CAGTTGRNTEAFF. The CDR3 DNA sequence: TGTGCCGGGACTACAGGGAGGAACACTGAAGCTTTCTTT.

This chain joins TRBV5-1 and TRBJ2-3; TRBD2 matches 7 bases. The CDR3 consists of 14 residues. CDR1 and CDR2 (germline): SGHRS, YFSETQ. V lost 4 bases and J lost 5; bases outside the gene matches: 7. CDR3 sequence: CASSPTSPLDTQYF. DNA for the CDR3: TGCGCCAGCAGCCCGACTAGCCCCCTAGATACGCAGTATTTT.

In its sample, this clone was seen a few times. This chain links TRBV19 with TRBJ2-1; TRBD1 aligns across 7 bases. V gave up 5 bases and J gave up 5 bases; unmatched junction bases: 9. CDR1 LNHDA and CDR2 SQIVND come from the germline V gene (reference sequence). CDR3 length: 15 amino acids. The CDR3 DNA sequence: TGTGCCAGTAGTGCGACCGGGACAGCGAACAATGAGCAGTTCTTC. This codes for CASSATGTANNEQFF.

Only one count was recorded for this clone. CDR3 sequence (DNA): TGTGCCAGCAAGGGGGACGCCGACACCGGGGAGCTGTTTTTT. Amino acid sequence: CASKGDADTGELFF. The chain carries TRBV2 and TRBJ2-2, with D maybe TRBD1 (6 bases). Trimming took 7 bases from V and 3 from J, leaving 12 bases between them. Germline V lookup: CDR1 SNHLY, CDR2 FYNNEI. This CDR3 comprises 14 residues.

The CDR3 DNA sequence: TGTGCCAGCAGTCTGGGCGGTTGGCGCACTGAAGCTTTCTTT. Translation gives CASSLGGWRTEAFF. V and J are TRBV28 and TRBJ1-1; no clear D gene. CDR1 is MDHEN and CDR2 is SYDVKM in the germline V gene. V lost 5 bases and J lost 4, with 14 bases in between. This CDR3 spans 14 amino acids.

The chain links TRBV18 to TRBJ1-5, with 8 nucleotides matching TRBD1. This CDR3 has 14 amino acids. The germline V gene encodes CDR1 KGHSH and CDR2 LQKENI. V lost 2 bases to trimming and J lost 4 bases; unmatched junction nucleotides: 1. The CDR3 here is CASSPDRGNQPQHF. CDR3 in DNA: TGTGCCAGCTCACCAGACAGGGGTAATCAGCCCCAGCATTTT.

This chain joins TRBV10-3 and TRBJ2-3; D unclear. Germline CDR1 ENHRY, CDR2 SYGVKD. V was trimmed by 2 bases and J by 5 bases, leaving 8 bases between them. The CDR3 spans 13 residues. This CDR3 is CAISERTGDTQYF. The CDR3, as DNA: TGTGCCATCAGTGAGCGTACTGGAGATACGCAGTATTTT.

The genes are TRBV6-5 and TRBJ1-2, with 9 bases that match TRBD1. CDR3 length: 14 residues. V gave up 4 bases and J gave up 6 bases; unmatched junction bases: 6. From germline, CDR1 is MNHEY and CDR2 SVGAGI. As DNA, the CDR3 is TGTGCCAGCAGTTCCAACAGGGGGCAGAATGGCTACACCTTC. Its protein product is CASSSNRGQNGYTF.

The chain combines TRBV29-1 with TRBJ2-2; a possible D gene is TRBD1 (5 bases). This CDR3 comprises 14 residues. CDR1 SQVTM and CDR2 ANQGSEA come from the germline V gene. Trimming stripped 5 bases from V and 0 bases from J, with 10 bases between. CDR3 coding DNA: TGCAGCGTTTCAGGGCCTTCGAACACCGGGGAGCTGTTTTTT. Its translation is CSVSGPSNTGELFF.

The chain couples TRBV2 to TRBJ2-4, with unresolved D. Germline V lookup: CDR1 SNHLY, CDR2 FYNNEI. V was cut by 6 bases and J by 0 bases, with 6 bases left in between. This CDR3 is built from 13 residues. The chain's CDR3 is CASSRIAKNIQYF. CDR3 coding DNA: TGTGCCAGCAGCCGTATAGCCAAAAACATTCAGTACTTC.

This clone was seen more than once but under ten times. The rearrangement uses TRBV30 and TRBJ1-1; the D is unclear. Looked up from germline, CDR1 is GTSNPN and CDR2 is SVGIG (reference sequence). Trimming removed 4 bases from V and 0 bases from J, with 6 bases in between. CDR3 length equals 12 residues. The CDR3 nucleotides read TGTGCCTGGACACCAATGAACACTGAAGCTTTCTTT. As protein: CAWTPMNTEAFF.

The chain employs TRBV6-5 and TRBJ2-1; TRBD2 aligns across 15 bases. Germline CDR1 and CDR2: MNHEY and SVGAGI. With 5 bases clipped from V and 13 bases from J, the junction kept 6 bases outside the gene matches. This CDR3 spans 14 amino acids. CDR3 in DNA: TGTGCCAGCAGTCGTGGGACTAGCGGGGGGAATCAGTTCTTC. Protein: CASSRGTSGGNQFF.

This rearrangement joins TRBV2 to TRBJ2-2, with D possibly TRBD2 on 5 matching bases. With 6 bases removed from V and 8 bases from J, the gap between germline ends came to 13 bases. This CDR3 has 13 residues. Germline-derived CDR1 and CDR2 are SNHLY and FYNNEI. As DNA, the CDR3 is TGTGCCAGCAGCGTCGCGGAGGTGGGGGAGCTGTTTTTT. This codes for CASSVAEVGELFF.